Here is one TCR beta chain with its context. Using immunoSEQ multiplex PCR, the repertoire was profiled, and TCRdb retains in-frame clones only, with some absent. The sample contains about 55,000 clones, about 80% of which appear only once. This record belongs to a study of OX40 agonist ivuxolimab in advanced cancers. Overall study context: Past anti-PD-1, anti-PD-L1 or anti-CTLA-4 therapy was accepted, and roughly 40% had received some.

Trimming left V 3 bases short and J 2 bases short, with 13 bases between. The CDR3 totals 15 residues. The V gene's germline CDR1 is LNHDA and CDR2 SQIVND (reference sequence). The TCR was taken from an adult with an advanced solid tumor such as melanoma, head and neck, liver or kidney cancer. V and J are TRBV19 and TRBJ1-1, with D possibly TRBD1 on 5 matching bases. Material: CD4+ or CD8+ T cells sorted from blood, obtained in a trial of the OX40 agonist ivuxolimab. For the CDR3, the DNA is TGTGCCAGTAGTATGAGGGGACTGGGAAACACTGAAGCTTTCTTT. This gives the protein CASSMRGLGNTEAFF.